Below are 15 T cell receptor beta chains sequenced from a single sample in a study of blood T cell repertoires in COVID-19. The data were produced by immunoSEQ multiplex PCR, yet TCRdb's version contains in-frame clones alone and is incomplete. Of around 250,000 clones listed, under 90% are singletons. Sample: PBMCs or T cells enriched from blood (not recorded which). These receptors came from a man younger than 35 who had recovered from COVID-19.

The chain combines TRBV11-2 with TRBJ2-7; 7 bases agree with TRBD1. The CDR3 length is 15 residues. CDR1 is SGHAT, CDR2 FQNNGV, per germline. V shed 0 bases, J shed 3 bases, and the junction held 5 bases outside the gene matches. In DNA, the CDR3 is TGTGCCAGCAGCTTAGAAAGGGGGCCCTACTACGAGCAGTACTTC. This sequence encodes CASSLERGPYYEQYF.

This chain links TRBV29-1 with TRBJ1-1; D perhaps matches TRBD1 (6 bases). Trimming removed 6 bases at V and 1 base at J, with 12 bases between. CDR1 SQVTM and CDR2 ANQGSEA come from the germline V gene. The CDR3 spans 13 residues. The DNA of the CDR3 is TGCAGCGTGGAGATACAGGGGAACACTGAAGCTTTCTTT. Protein: CSVEIQGNTEAFF.

Here the CDR3 DNA reads TGCAGCTCGACGGGACAGGGATCCTACAATGAGCAGTTCTTC. Its translation is CSSTGQGSYNEQFF. V gene TRBV29-1 combines with J gene TRBJ2-1, with 9 positions matching TRBD1. CDR1 SQVTM and CDR2 ANQGSEA come from the germline V gene. The CDR3 has 14 amino acids. Trimming at V came to 8 bases and at J to 1 base, leaving 6 bases not matched to a gene.

Of note for this clone: The sample holds other DNA sequences that translate to the same CDR3. This chain connects TRBV12-3 or TRBV12-4 to TRBJ1-2; 8 positions agree with TRBD1. CDR3 size: 13 residues. With 6 bases clipped from V and 4 bases from J, the junction kept 4 bases outside the gene matches. This CDR3 reads CASSSGQGYGYTF. DNA of the CDR3: TGTGCCAGCAGCAGCGGACAGGGCTATGGCTACACCTTC.

This clone was seen a handful of times. This chain uses TRBV11-2 with TRBJ1-5, with D tentatively TRBD1 (6 bases). The germline V gene has CDR1 SGHAT and CDR2 FQNNGV. This CDR3 has 19 amino acids. V lost 5 bases, J lost 1 base, and 24 bases lay in between. The CDR3 coding sequence is TGTGCCAGCAGCGCGGGGGGGGCAGGATTGGATCGCAGCAATCAGCCCCAGCATTTT. Its protein is CASSAGGAGLDRSNQPQHF. Complete variable domain (other parts from reference TRBV11-2 and TRBJ1-5): EAGVAQSPRYKIIEKRQSVAFWCNPISGHATLYWYQQILGQGPKLLIQFQNNGVVDDSQLPKDRFSAERLKGVDSTLKIQPAKLEDSAVYLCASSAGGAGLDRSNQPQHFGDGTRLSIL.

This clone has just a few counts. The chain links TRBV19 to TRBJ2-3, with 7 positions matching TRBD1. The length of the CDR3 is 14 residues. The V gene end was trimmed by 7 bases and the J gene end by 0 bases; junction bases not matched to a gene: 4. The germline CDR1 and CDR2 sequences are LNHDA and SQIVND (reference sequence). CDR3 DNA: TGTGCCAGTAAACCGGACAGGAGCACAGATACGCAGTATTTT. This codes for CASKPDRSTDTQYF.

This chain joins TRBV28 and TRBJ1-5; 9 nucleotides agree with TRBD1. CDR1 is MDHEN, CDR2 SYDVKM, per germline. The junction had 5 bases not matched to a gene; V was cut back by 5 bases and J by 6 bases. CDR3 size: 14 residues. CDR3 in amino acids: CASSLRTGAQPQHF. CDR3 sequence (DNA): TGTGCCAGCAGTCTAAGGACAGGGGCTCAGCCCCAGCATTTT.

This rearrangement joins TRBV9 to TRBJ1-5; the match to TRBD1 covers 7 bases. Looked up from germline, CDR1 is SGDLS and CDR2 is YYNGEE. Trimming cost V 4 bases and J 5 bases; bases outside gene matches: 3. The CDR3 runs to 13 residues. CDR3 bases: TGTGCCAGCAGCCCCCAGGGGGATCAGCCCCAGCATTTT. Its protein product is CASSPQGDQPQHF.

This chain links TRBV12-3 or TRBV12-4 with TRBJ2-3; D is unclear. V was trimmed by 4 bases and J by 7 bases, leaving 6 bases between them. The CDR3 totals 11 residues. CDR3 DNA sequence: TGTGCCAGCAGTTCCCAAAATACGCAGTATTTT. Translated: CASSSQNTQYF.

The chain recombines TRBV6-5 with TRBJ2-6, with 8 bases aligning to TRBD1. Germline CDR1 reads MNHEY; CDR2 reads SVGAGI. Losses at the gene ends were 6 bases for V and 2 bases for J; bases not matched to a gene: 3. CDR3 length: 15 amino acids. CDR3 amino acids: CASRLQGAGANVLTF. CDR3 coding DNA: TGTGCCAGCAGACTACAGGGGGCTGGGGCCAACGTCCTGACTTTC.

The genes are TRBV21-1 and TRBJ1-5. TRBV21-1 is classified as a pseudogene. This CDR3 comprises 19 residues. The CDR3 nucleotides are TGTGCCAGCAGCAAAGAACGGGGGGCCCACTTAGGGAAGAATCAGCCCCAGCATTTT. It yields the protein CASSKERGAHLGKNQPQHF.

In its sample, this clone was seen a few times. This chain connects TRBV30 to TRBJ1-5; 11 nucleotides match TRBD1. The germline V gene has CDR1 GTSNPN and CDR2 SVGIG (reference sequence). Losses at the gene ends were 5 bases for V and 4 bases for J; bases not matched to a gene: 22. This CDR3 spans 20 amino acids. CDR3 sequence: CAWQARGTGGSPNPNQPQHF. The CDR3 DNA reads as TGTGCCTGGCAAGCTCGGGGGACAGGGGGTTCCCCTAACCCTAATCAGCCCCAGCATTTT. Supplemented by reference TRBV30 and TRBJ1-5, the full variable domain reads SQTIHQWPATLVQPVGSPLSLECTVEGTSNPNLYWYRQAAGRGLQLLFYSVGIGQISSEVPQNLSASRPQDRQFILSSKKLLLSDSGFYLCAWQARGTGGSPNPNQPQHFGDGTRLSIL.

This clone has just one count. This chain links TRBV6-5 with TRBJ2-1; D gene ambiguous. The CDR3 consists of 16 residues. Trimming cost V 0 bases and J 0 bases, with 9 bases left between them. Germline CDR1 is MNHEY and CDR2 is SVGAGI. Here the CDR3 reads CASSYSGASSYNEQFF. For the CDR3, the DNA is TGTGCCAGCAGTTACTCTGGAGCGAGCTCCTACAATGAGCAGTTCTTC.

The V and J genes are TRBV5-3 and TRBJ1-2, with 7 positions matching TRBD1. TRBV5-3 is labeled an ORF, and its function is uncertain. After removal of 4 bases from V and 5 bases from J, the junction contained 14 bases not matched to a gene. The CDR3 has 16 amino acids. The DNA for the CDR3 is TGTGCCAGAAGCCCATCAAAACGTGGGACAGTATATGGCTACACCTTC. It yields the protein CARSPSKRGTVYGYTF.

The rearrangement joins TRBV6-5 to TRBJ2-5; D is ambiguous. This CDR3 contains 12 residues. CDR1 is MNHEY, CDR2 SVGAGI, per germline. V was clipped by 7 bases and J by 2 bases, with 8 bases between them. This chain's CDR3 is CASTPFQETQYF. DNA of the CDR3: TGTGCCAGCACCCCGTTTCAAGAGACCCAGTACTTC.